This is a list of T cell receptor beta chains from one sample in a study of human T cells and chemical hapten exposure. TCRdb called the RACE reads again in MiXCR, with one record for every CDR3 protein. The sample has some 400,000 distinct CDR3 sequences; approximately 5.1% are singletons. The sample consisted of whole blood, taken in connection with sensitization to the hapten diphenylcyclopropenone (DPC). These receptors were obtained from a woman between 45 and 65 years old with alopecia areata. Some clones in this sample may be carry-over from other donors' samples. Both conserved end residues are part of each CDR3. The D gene is left open where the match is weak. Clone size is stated in some rows and not others, as once, few, many or a class when expanded.

V	J	size	D	DNA	CDR3
TRBV28	TRBJ2-7	many	TRBD2	TGTGCCAGCAGCGTCGGCGGTAGCGGGTCCCGCACGTACTTC	CASSVGGSGSRTYF
TRBV5-1	TRBJ2-7	many	NA	TGCGCCAGCAGCTCCCGGGACGAAGCATACGAGCAGTACTTC	CASSSRDEAYEQYF
TRBV11-2	TRBJ1-1	NA	NA	TGTGCCAGCAGCTCCCAGGTCGTTAGTCCTGAAGCTTTCTTT	CASSSQVVSPEAFF
TRBV6-5	TRBJ2-3	few	NA	TGTGCCAGCAGTTACGGAGCGGCTAGCACAGATACGCAGTATTTT	CASSYGAASTDTQYF
TRBV25-1	TRBJ2-3	few	TRBD1	TGTGCCAGCCGCACCGGGACAGGGTGGGTAGATACGCAGTATTTT	CASRTGTGWVDTQYF
TRBV9	TRBJ2-3	few	TRBD1	TGTGCCAGCAGCCCGGACAGGGGAGATACGCAGTATTTT	CASSPDRGDTQYF
TRBV3-1	TRBJ2-1	NA	TRBD2	TGTGCCAGCAGCCATAGCGGGGGGGCAGGTAATGAGCAGTTCTTC	CASSHSGGAGNEQFF
TRBV27	TRBJ2-3	few	NA	TGTGCCAGCAGTCGGGCACTTCGCACAGATACGCAGTATTTT	CASSRALRTDTQYF
TRBV28	TRBJ2-7	many	TRBD1	TGTGCCAGCAGTTTCGGGACAGGGAGGGACGAGCAGTACTTC	CASSFGTGRDEQYF
TRBV6-6	TRBJ1-6	NA	NA	TGTGCCAGCAGTTTGGCGGAATCCAATTCACCCCTCCACTTT	CASSLAESNSPLHF
TRBV29-1	TRBJ2-7	many	NA	TGCAGCGCCGGCGTAGGGCGATACGAGCAGTACTTC	CSAGVGRYEQYF
TRBV5-1	TRBJ1-4	NA	TRBD1	TGCGCCAGCAGTGGACAGGTCTCTGCAACTAATGAAAAACTGTTTTTT	CASSGQVSATNEKLFF
TRBV27	TRBJ2-7	many	NA	TGTGCCAGCAGTTTGGGGGCGGGAAAGTACGAGCAGTACTTC	CASSLGAGKYEQYF
TRBV18	TRBJ1-4	few	TRBD1	TGTGCCAGCTGGGGACAGGAGAATGAAAAACTGTTTTTT	CASWGQENEKLFF
TRBV30	TRBJ1-2	NA	NA	TGTGCCTGGAGTTCCAAGCAGGGGTCGGATGGCTACACCTTC	CAWSSKQGSDGYTF
TRBV13	TRBJ2-1	many	TRBD2	TGTGCCAGCAGTTCTCCTAGCGGGGGCCGTTACAATGAGCAGTTCTTC	CASSSPSGGRYNEQFF
TRBV6-1	TRBJ1-4	NA	NA	TGTGCCAGCAGTGGGGGGGGCCAAGGGTGGAGTGAAAAACTGTTTTTT	CASSGGGQGWSEKLFF
TRBV12-3/TRBV12-4	TRBJ2-3	NA	NA	TGTGCCAGCACCTTCCGGGTCGGGGGGCCGTACACTAGCACAGATACGCAGTATTTT	CASTFRVGGPYTSTDTQYF
TRBV24-1	TRBJ2-3	many	TRBD2	TGTGCCACCAGTGTACGCGGGAGGGCCTCAGATACGCAGTATTTT	CATSVRGRASDTQYF
TRBV10-3	TRBJ1-2	NA	TRBD1	TGTGCCATCAGTGAGTCGGACAGGGCCTATGGCTACACCTTC	CAISESDRAYGYTF
TRBV6-6	TRBJ2-1	many	NA	TGTGCCAGCAGTTCCTCCCTGGACGGTGGGCATGAGCAGTTCTTC	CASSSSLDGGHEQFF
TRBV3-1	TRBJ2-3	many	TRBD2	TGTGCCAGCAGCCTCGGACTAGCGGGCGTCACAGATACGCAGTATTTT	CASSLGLAGVTDTQYF
TRBV30	TRBJ1-1	few	NA	TGTGCCTGGAGGCACGCACTGTGGGAGGACACTGAAGCTTTCTTT	CAWRHALWEDTEAFF
TRBV12-3/TRBV12-4	TRBJ2-7	many	TRBD1	TGTGCCAGCAGTTTAAGCGGGACAGGGCGCTACGAGCAGTACTTC	CASSLSGTGRYEQYF
TRBV12-3/TRBV12-4	TRBJ2-5	many	TRBD2	TGTGCCAGCACCCCGGGAGGGCCTCAAGAGACCCAGTACTTC	CASTPGGPQETQYF
TRBV7-2	TRBJ2-3	many	NA	TGTGCCAGCAGCCACGGGGGTGATACGCAGTATTTT	CASSHGGDTQYF
TRBV9	TRBJ1-3	few	NA	TGTGCCAGCAGCGTAGGAGGGGTCTCCGGAAACACCATATATTTT	CASSVGGVSGNTIYF
TRBV6-2/TRBV6-3	TRBJ2-1	few	TRBD1	TGTGCCAGCAGAAGGGACAGGTCCCTGCGAGATGAGCAGTTCTTC	CASRRDRSLRDEQFF
TRBV6-2/TRBV6-3	TRBJ1-5	many	TRBD1	TGTGCCAGCAGTCCTCCTCCCGGGACAGGGAATCAGCCCCAGCATTTT	CASSPPPGTGNQPQHF
TRBV6-6	TRBJ2-7	NA	NA	TGTGCCAGCAGTCACGAATTCTACGAGCAGTACTTC	CASSHEFYEQYF
TRBV7-6	TRBJ2-2	NA	TRBD1	TGTGCCAGCAGCTTTTCCCCGACAGGGTTGATGTCCGCCGGGGAGCTGTTTTTT	CASSFSPTGLMSAGELFF
TRBV7-8	TRBJ2-4	few	NA	TGTGCCAGCTCCCTACGTGATTTGGCCAAAAACATTCAGTACTTC	CASSLRDLAKNIQYF
TRBV7-9	TRBJ2-3	NA	NA	TGTGCCAGCACCCTACTTGGCGGGCCGACAGATACGCAGTATTTT	CASTLLGGPTDTQYF
TRBV6-5	TRBJ1-1	many	NA	TGTGCCAGCAGTTACAGGCTGGAAGCTTTCTTT	CASSYRLEAFF
TRBV21-1	TRBJ2-7	many	NA	TGTGCCAGCAGCAAGCTCATTTGGGGGACCACCTACGAGCAGTACTTC	CASSKLIWGTTYEQYF
TRBV27	TRBJ2-1	many	TRBD2	TGTGCCAGCAACGTTCTAGCGGGGGCCTACAATGAGCAGTTCTTC	CASNVLAGAYNEQFF
TRBV12-3/TRBV12-4	TRBJ1-2	NA	TRBD1	TGTGCCAGCAGACCTGGACAGGGCGGGCTGGAGCGAACCTTC	CASRPGQGGLERTF
TRBV5-1	TRBJ2-5	many	NA	TGCGCCAGCAGCTCCCGTTTGCGGGAGACCCAGTACTTC	CASSSRLRETQYF
TRBV6-6	TRBJ2-5	many	NA	TGTGCCAGCAGCGACTCGCTAGAAGAAGAGACCCAGTACTTC	CASSDSLEEETQYF
TRBV18	TRBJ2-3	few	NA	TGTGCCAGCTCACCCCTTGGGGGGACTGCATCTGGAACAGATACGCAGTATTTT	CASSPLGGTASGTDTQYF
TRBV6-5	TRBJ1-1	few	NA	TGTGCCAGTCTCGGATGGAGGGACACTGAAGCTTTCTTT	CASLGWRDTEAFF
TRBV6-1	TRBJ2-1	many	NA	TGTGCCAGCAGTCCCCCTGTCAGGCGGGGGCCGAACAATGAGCAGTTCTTC	CASSPPVRRGPNNEQFF
TRBV20-1	TRBJ1-1	few	TRBD1	TGCAGTGCTAGAGGGCAGGGGGCGAACACTGAAGCTTTCTTT	CSARGQGANTEAFF
TRBV29-1	TRBJ2-7	many	TRBD1	TGCAGCGTCTACCAGGGGGCCTTCGAGCAGTACTTC	CSVYQGAFEQYF
TRBV12-3/TRBV12-4	TRBJ1-3	few	TRBD1	TGTGCCAGCAGGCGGACAGGAAAAGGAAACACCATATATTTT	CASRRTGKGNTIYF